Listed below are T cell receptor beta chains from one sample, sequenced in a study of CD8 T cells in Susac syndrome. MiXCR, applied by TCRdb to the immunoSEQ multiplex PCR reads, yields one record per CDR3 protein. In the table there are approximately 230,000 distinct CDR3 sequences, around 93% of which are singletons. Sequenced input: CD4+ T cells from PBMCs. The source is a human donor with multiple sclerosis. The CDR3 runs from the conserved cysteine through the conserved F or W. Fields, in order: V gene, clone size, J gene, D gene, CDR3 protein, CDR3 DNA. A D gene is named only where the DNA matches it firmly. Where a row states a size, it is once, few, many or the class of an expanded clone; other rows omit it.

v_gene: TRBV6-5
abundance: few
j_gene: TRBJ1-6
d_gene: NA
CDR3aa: CASSPAGQGHSPLHF
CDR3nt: TGTGCCAGCAGCCCGGCGGGCCAGGGTCATTCACCCCTCCACTTT

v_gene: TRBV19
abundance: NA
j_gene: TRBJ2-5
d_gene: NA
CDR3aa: CASSDSGLYEETQYF
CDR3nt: TGTGCCAGTAGCGACTCCGGGCTGTACGAAGAGACCCAGTACTTC

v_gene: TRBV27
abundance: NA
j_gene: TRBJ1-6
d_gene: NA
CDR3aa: CASSQIGGYNSPLHF
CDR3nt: TGTGCCAGCAGCCAAATAGGGGGCTATAATTCACCCCTCCACTTT

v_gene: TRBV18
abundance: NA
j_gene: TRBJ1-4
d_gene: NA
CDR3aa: CASSPRGATNEKLFF
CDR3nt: TGTGCCAGCTCACCAAGGGGGGCAACTAATGAAAAACTGTTTTTT

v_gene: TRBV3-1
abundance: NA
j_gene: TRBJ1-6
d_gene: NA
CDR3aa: CASSQGEQARKSPLHF
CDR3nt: TGTGCCAGCAGCCAGGGGGAGCAGGCAAGGAAGTCACCCCTCCACTTT

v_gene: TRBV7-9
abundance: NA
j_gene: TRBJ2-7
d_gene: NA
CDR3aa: CASSLLQGSRYEQYF
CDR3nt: TGTGCCAGCAGCTTACTACAGGGATCCCGCTACGAGCAGTACTTC

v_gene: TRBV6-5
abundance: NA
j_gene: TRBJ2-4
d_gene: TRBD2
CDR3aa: CASSSSGGNIQYF
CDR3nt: TGTGCCAGCAGCTCTTCGGGGGGAAACATTCAGTACTTC

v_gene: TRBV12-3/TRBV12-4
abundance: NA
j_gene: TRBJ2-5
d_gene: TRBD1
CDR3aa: CASSSDRAGETQYF
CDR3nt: TGTGCCAGCAGTTCCGACAGGGCGGGAGAGACCCAGTACTTC

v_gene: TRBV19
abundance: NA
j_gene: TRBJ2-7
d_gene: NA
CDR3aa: CASSISPPGRYEQYF
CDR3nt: TGTGCCAGTAGTATTTCCCCCCCAGGGAGGTACGAGCAGTACTTC

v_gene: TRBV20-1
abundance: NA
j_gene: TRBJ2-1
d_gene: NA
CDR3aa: CSAEFLGQGGYYNEQFF
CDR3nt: TGCAGTGCTGAGTTCCTGGGACAAGGAGGCTACTACAATGAGCAGTTCTTC

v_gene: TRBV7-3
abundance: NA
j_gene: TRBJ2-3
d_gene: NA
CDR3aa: CASSERSRTDTQYF
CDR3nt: TGTGCCAGCAGCGAGCGGTCGCGGACAGATACGCAGTATTTT